These T cell receptor beta chains were read from a single sample in a study of blood T cell repertoires in COVID-19. The protocol was immunoSEQ multiplex PCR, while the TCRdb copy is restricted to in-frame clones and leaves out a portion. Among under 350,000 clones listed, more than 80% were seen once. The material sequenced was peripheral blood. These TCRs come from a woman in her twenties or thirties with COVID-19, enrolled during active disease. The CDR3 runs from the conserved cysteine through the conserved F or W. The D gene is left open where the match is weak. Clone size is stated in some rows and not others, as once, few, many or a class when expanded.

>-|few|TRBV7-8|TRBJ2-7
CASSLLADLSYEQYF
TGTGCCAGCAGCCTGCTGGCAGATCTCTCCTACGAGCAGTACTTC
>TRBD1|-|TRBV7-6|TRBJ1-4
CASSPSGTGLSNEKLFF
TGTGCCAGCAGCCCTAGTGGGACAGGGCTGTCTAATGAAAAACTGTTTTTT
>TRBD2|-|TRBV5-4|TRBJ2-3
CASLAGGPQKTYTDTQYF
TGTGCCAGCCTGGCGGGAGGGCCTCAAAAGACCTACACAGATACGCAGTATTTT
>TRBD1|-|TRBV27|TRBJ1-6
CASSPGQGVSPLHF
TGTGCCAGCAGTCCGGGACAGGGGGTCTCACCCCTCCACTTT
>-|-|TRBV19|TRBJ2-1
CASSKIAVSYNEQFF
TGTGCCAGTAGTAAAATAGCGGTATCCTACAATGAGCAGTTCTTC
>TRBD1|-|TRBV29-1|TRBJ2-5
CSVEVNVGTGLQETQYF
TGCAGCGTTGAAGTTAACGTAGGGACAGGCCTACAAGAGACCCAGTACTTC
>-|-|TRBV28|TRBJ1-1
CASSFGGEVAEAFF
TGTGCCAGCAGTTTTGGGGGGGAAGTCGCTGAAGCTTTCTTT
>-|-|TRBV3-1/TRBV3-2|TRBJ2-7
CASSQAWRDEQYF
TGTGCCAGCAGCCAGGCCTGGCGGGACGAGCAGTACTTC
>-|-|TRBV25-1|TRBJ1-2
CASSPGLGGYTF
TGTGCCAGCAGTCCGGGGTTGGGGGGCTACACCTTC
>TRBD2|-|TRBV7-3|TRBJ2-3
CASSPGTSSDTQYF
TGTGCCAGCAGCCCCGGGACTAGTTCGGATACGCAGTATTTT
>TRBD1|-|TRBV28|TRBJ1-5
CASSLGQGVQPQHF
TGTGCCAGCAGCTTAGGACAGGGGGTCCAGCCCCAGCATTTT
>TRBD1|-|TRBV10-3|TRBJ2-3
CAISGTGAQYF
TGTGCCATCAGTGGAACAGGGGCGCAGTATTTT
>-|once|TRBV18|TRBJ2-7
CASSPSRGSYEQYF
TGTGCCAGCTCACCTTCTCGGGGCTCCTACGAGCAGTACTTC
>TRBD1|-|TRBV25-1|TRBJ1-4
CASSDWTGEIEKLFF
TGTGCCAGCAGTGACTGGACAGGGGAAATAGAAAAACTGTTTTTT
>-|-|TRBV11-2|TRBJ2-7
CASSLDYNEQYF
TGTGCCAGCAGCTTAGATTACAACGAGCAGTACTTC
>-|-|TRBV7-3|TRBJ2-2
CASSVTGELFF
TGTGCCAGCAGCGTAACCGGGGAGCTGTTTTTT
>TRBD2|-|TRBV29-1|TRBJ2-2
CSVEPAGGIGELFF
TGCAGCGTTGAACCAGCGGGAGGCATCGGGGAGCTGTTTTTT
>-|-|TRBV7-9|TRBJ2-7
CASSIGQSSYEQYF
TGTGCCAGCAGCATTGGACAGAGCTCCTACGAGCAGTACTTC
>-|-|TRBV19|TRBJ1-2
CASSIDGLSYGYTF
TGTGCCAGTAGTATAGATGGGCTTAGCTATGGCTACACCTTC
>-|-|TRBV3-1/TRBV3-2|TRBJ1-1
CASSPSRDYTEAFF
TGTGCCAGCAGCCCCTCTAGGGACTATACTGAAGCTTTCTTT
>-|-|TRBV16|TRBJ1-1
CASSRWDILNTEAFF
TGTGCCAGCAGCCGGTGGGACATCCTGAACACTGAAGCTTTCTTT
>-|-|TRBV27|TRBJ1-3
CASSLLAGLSGNTIYF
TGTGCCAGCAGTTTATTAGCAGGGCTCTCTGGAAACACCATATATTTT
>-|-|TRBV10-2|TRBJ2-7
CASSEFQGGEQYF
TGCGCCAGCAGTGAGTTCCAGGGGGGAGAGCAGTACTTC
>-|-|TRBV6-5|TRBJ1-1
CASSYSPGEAFF
TGTGCCAGCAGTTACTCTCCCGGTGAAGCTTTCTTT
>-|-|TRBV9|TRBJ1-2
CASSPGGGIGYTF
TGTGCCAGCAGCCCCGGCGGGGGGATTGGCTACACCTTC
>TRBD1|-|TRBV12-3/TRBV12-4|TRBJ1-1
CASSLGQGEAFF
TGTGCCAGCAGTTTAGGACAGGGTGAAGCTTTCTTT
>-|-|TRBV29-1|TRBJ2-5
CSVGVWGDQETQYF
TGCAGCGTTGGAGTTTGGGGGGATCAAGAGACCCAGTACTTC
>-|-|TRBV9|TRBJ1-6
CASSPLAGGGSPLHF
TGTGCCAGCAGCCCCCTAGCGGGCGGGGGGTCACCCCTCCACTTT
>-|once|TRBV30|TRBJ1-2
CAWRQAGYTF
TGTGCCTGGCGACAGGCTGGCTACACCTTC